This is a list of T cell receptor beta chains from one sample in a study of vaccination and CD4 T cells after COVID-19. Their target antigens are unknown. TCRdb used MiXCR to reprocess the PCR reads, holding one entry per CDR3 protein. The top ten clones hold approximately 21% of a sample with under 15,000 distinct CDR3 sequences, under 50% of them seen once. The sequenced sample was CD4+ T cells from blood, cultured in vitro, obtained before SARS-CoV-2 vaccination. These receptors all come from a human donor who had recovered from COVID-19. Each CDR3 is given with its conserved first and last residue. A D gene is named only where the DNA matches it firmly. Clone sizes are given selectively: once, few, many, or a class where the clone is expanded.

CDR3 protein: CASRRTGESPLHF
CDR3 DNA: TGTGCCAGCAGAAGGACAGGGGAATCACCCCTCCACTTT
V gene: TRBV12-3/TRBV12-4
clone size: -
J gene: TRBJ1-6
D gene: TRBD1

CDR3 protein: CASSEQVGGTEAFF
CDR3 DNA: TGTGCCAGCAGTGAACAGGTTGGCGGTACTGAAGCTTTCTTT
V gene: TRBV25-1
clone size: few
J gene: TRBJ1-1
D gene: -

CDR3 protein: CASSPLQGALAKNIQYF
CDR3 DNA: TGTGCCAGCAGTCCCTTACAGGGGGCGCTGGCCAAAAACATTCAGTACTTC
V gene: TRBV27
clone size: -
J gene: TRBJ2-4
D gene: TRBD1

CDR3 protein: CSARAGTGGGYGYTF
CDR3 DNA: TGCAGTGCTAGAGCAGGGACAGGAGGGGGCTATGGCTACACCTTC
V gene: TRBV20-1
clone size: -
J gene: TRBJ1-2
D gene: TRBD1

CDR3 protein: CASSEGHGSSHF
CDR3 DNA: TGTGCCAGCAGTGAAGGGCACGGCTCGTCACATTTT
V gene: TRBV6-1
clone size: few
J gene: TRBJ1-5
D gene: -

CDR3 protein: CATSDSGTPQRETQYF
CDR3 DNA: TGTGCCACCAGTGATTCCGGGACTCCACAGAGAGAGACCCAGTACTTC
V gene: TRBV24-1
clone size: -
J gene: TRBJ2-5
D gene: -

CDR3 protein: CASAPRDRRPPLHF
CDR3 DNA: TGCGCCAGTGCCCCGCGGGACAGAAGGCCACCCCTCCACTTT
V gene: TRBV10-1
clone size: -
J gene: TRBJ1-6
D gene: TRBD1

CDR3 protein: CASSLNRQGYDYGYTF
CDR3 DNA: TGTGCCAGCAGCCTAAACCGACAGGGGTATGACTATGGCTACACCTTC
V gene: TRBV6-1
clone size: few
J gene: TRBJ1-2
D gene: TRBD1

CDR3 protein: CASSAPRQGPTGNQPQHF
CDR3 DNA: TGTGCCAGCAGTGCACCTCGACAGGGCCCTACTGGCAATCAGCCCCAGCATTTT
V gene: TRBV2
clone size: -
J gene: TRBJ1-5
D gene: TRBD1

CDR3 protein: CSARWGQGAGSTEAFF
CDR3 DNA: TGCAGTGCTAGATGGGGACAGGGGGCCGGAAGCACTGAAGCTTTCTTT
V gene: TRBV20-1
clone size: few
J gene: TRBJ1-1
D gene: TRBD1

CDR3 protein: CASSKRTGGQPQHF
CDR3 DNA: TGTGCCAGCAGCAAACGGACAGGGGGCCAGCCCCAGCATTTT
V gene: TRBV21-1
clone size: few
J gene: TRBJ1-5
D gene: -

CDR3 protein: CAISTRQALNAEAFF
CDR3 DNA: TGTGCCATCAGTACCAGACAGGCGTTGAACGCTGAAGCTTTCTTT
V gene: TRBV10-3
clone size: once
J gene: TRBJ1-1
D gene: -

CDR3 protein: CSASLLAGREQFF
CDR3 DNA: TGCAGTGCTAGCTTGCTAGCGGGACGGGAGCAGTTCTTC
V gene: TRBV20-1
clone size: -
J gene: TRBJ2-1
D gene: TRBD2

CDR3 protein: CASSPGTEYNEQFF
CDR3 DNA: TGTGCCAGCAGCCCCGGGACAGAATACAATGAGCAGTTCTTC
V gene: TRBV7-2
clone size: -
J gene: TRBJ2-1
D gene: TRBD1

CDR3 protein: CASSLDRGRTEAFF
CDR3 DNA: TGTGCCAGCAGCTTAGACCGGGGACGCACTGAAGCTTTCTTT
V gene: TRBV7-9
clone size: few
J gene: TRBJ1-1
D gene: -

CDR3 protein: CASSLNSGVGDSPLHF
CDR3 DNA: TGTGCCAGCAGCTTAAACTCAGGGGTAGGGGATTCACCCCTCCACTTT
V gene: TRBV11-3
clone size: -
J gene: TRBJ1-6
D gene: -

CDR3 protein: CSASLAVVGGYYGYTF
CDR3 DNA: TGCAGTGCTAGTCTGGCCGTAGTCGGGGGTTACTATGGCTACACCTTC
V gene: TRBV20-1
clone size: few
J gene: TRBJ1-2
D gene: -

CDR3 protein: CASSPTGGGNQPQHF
CDR3 DNA: TGTGCCAGCTCACCGACAGGGGGTGGCAATCAGCCCCAGCATTTT
V gene: TRBV18
clone size: few
J gene: TRBJ1-5
D gene: TRBD1

CDR3 protein: CASREQPGVGNSPLHF
CDR3 DNA: TGTGCCAGCAGAGAACAGCCAGGGGTAGGAAATTCACCCCTCCACTTT
V gene: TRBV6-1
clone size: -
J gene: TRBJ1-6
D gene: -

CDR3 protein: CSARVAQGAYEQYF
CDR3 DNA: TGCAGTGCTAGAGTTGCCCAGGGGGCCTACGAGCAGTACTTC
V gene: TRBV20-1
clone size: -
J gene: TRBJ2-7
D gene: TRBD1

CDR3 protein: CASSLDSANYGYTF
CDR3 DNA: TGTGCCAGCAGTTTAGATTCAGCTAACTATGGCTACACCTTC
V gene: TRBV11-3
clone size: -
J gene: TRBJ1-2
D gene: -

CDR3 protein: CSAREDRGITDTQYF
CDR3 DNA: TGCAGTGCTAGAGAGGACAGGGGAATCACAGATACGCAGTATTTT
V gene: TRBV20-1
clone size: few
J gene: TRBJ2-3
D gene: TRBD1

CDR3 protein: CATSREMSGLAGVGEQFF
CDR3 DNA: TGTGCCACCAGCAGAGAAATGAGTGGACTAGCGGGAGTAGGTGAGCAGTTCTTC
V gene: TRBV15
clone size: -
J gene: TRBJ2-1
D gene: TRBD2

CDR3 protein: CASSSHSGANVLTF
CDR3 DNA: TGTGCCAGCAGCTCCCACTCTGGGGCCAACGTCCTGACTTTC
V gene: TRBV7-2
clone size: -
J gene: TRBJ2-6
D gene: -

CDR3 protein: CASSLIYFGEQFF
CDR3 DNA: TGTGCCAGCAGCTTAATCTATTTCGGTGAGCAGTTCTTC
V gene: TRBV7-8
clone size: -
J gene: TRBJ2-1
D gene: -

CDR3 protein: CASSESTGVNEQFF
CDR3 DNA: TGCGCCAGCAGTGAGTCGACAGGGGTCAATGAGCAGTTCTTC
V gene: TRBV10-2
clone size: -
J gene: TRBJ2-1
D gene: TRBD1

CDR3 protein: CASGARRYRETQYF
CDR3 DNA: TGTGCCAGCGGGGCTAGAAGGTACCGAGAGACCCAGTACTTC
V gene: TRBV7-8
clone size: -
J gene: TRBJ2-5
D gene: -

CDR3 protein: CASSQGLRYTEAFF
CDR3 DNA: TGCGCCAGCAGCCAAGGACTACGGTACACTGAAGCTTTCTTT
V gene: TRBV4-3
clone size: -
J gene: TRBJ1-1
D gene: -

CDR3 protein: CASSFNKETQYF
CDR3 DNA: TGTGCCAGCAGCTTCAATAAAGAGACCCAGTACTTC
V gene: TRBV11-2
clone size: few
J gene: TRBJ2-5
D gene: -

CDR3 protein: CASNDRATDTQYF
CDR3 DNA: TGTGCCAGCAACGACAGGGCCACAGATACGCAGTATTTT
V gene: TRBV6-1
clone size: -
J gene: TRBJ2-3
D gene: TRBD1

CDR3 protein: CASSQVSQGHVTLHF
CDR3 DNA: TGTGCCAGCAGCCAAGTCTCACAGGGCCACGTCACCCTCCACTTT
V gene: TRBV4-2
clone size: -
J gene: TRBJ1-6
D gene: -

CDR3 protein: CASSVDSYGYTF
CDR3 DNA: TGTGCCAGCAGTGTAGACAGCTATGGCTACACCTTC
V gene: TRBV12-3/TRBV12-4
clone size: once
J gene: TRBJ1-2
D gene: -

CDR3 protein: CASSFGSTDTQYF
CDR3 DNA: TGTGCCAGCAGCTTCGGGAGCACAGATACGCAGTATTTT
V gene: TRBV7-6
clone size: few
J gene: TRBJ2-3
D gene: -

CDR3 protein: CASSLAGLAGGQVYEQYF
CDR3 DNA: TGCGCCAGCAGCTTGGCGGGACTAGCGGGGGGGCAAGTCTACGAGCAGTACTTC
V gene: TRBV5-1
clone size: -
J gene: TRBJ2-7
D gene: TRBD2

CDR3 protein: CASSRAGGNQPQHF
CDR3 DNA: TGTGCCAGCAGTAGGGCGGGCGGCAATCAGCCCCAGCATTTT
V gene: TRBV7-8
clone size: few
J gene: TRBJ1-5
D gene: -

CDR3 protein: CASSDYGTGGAETQYF
CDR3 DNA: TGTGCCAGCAGTGATTACGGGACAGGGGGCGCGGAGACCCAGTACTTC
V gene: TRBV27
clone size: -
J gene: TRBJ2-5
D gene: TRBD1

CDR3 protein: CASSSGPRQGGNYGYTF
CDR3 DNA: TGTGCCAGCAGCTCTGGACCTAGACAGGGAGGTAACTATGGCTACACCTTC
V gene: TRBV7-9
clone size: -
J gene: TRBJ1-2
D gene: TRBD1

CDR3 protein: CASSNTPNQPQHF
CDR3 DNA: TGTGCCAGTAGTAACACCCCCAATCAGCCCCAGCATTTT
V gene: TRBV19
clone size: few
J gene: TRBJ1-5
D gene: -

CDR3 protein: CAWTGGANVLTF
CDR3 DNA: TGTGCCTGGACTGGTGGGGCCAACGTCCTGACTTTC
V gene: TRBV30
clone size: few
J gene: TRBJ2-6
D gene: -

CDR3 protein: CASSLIAGGGETQYF
CDR3 DNA: TGCGCCAGCAGCTTGATTGCGGGAGGGGGAGAGACCCAGTACTTC
V gene: TRBV5-1
clone size: -
J gene: TRBJ2-5
D gene: TRBD2

CDR3 protein: CASRKTGDVSPLHF
CDR3 DNA: TGTGCCAGCAGAAAGACAGGGGACGTGTCACCCCTCCACTTT
V gene: TRBV6-1
clone size: -
J gene: TRBJ1-6
D gene: TRBD1

CDR3 protein: CASSLFPSNSPLHF
CDR3 DNA: TGTGCCAGCAGCTTATTTCCCTCCAATTCACCCCTCCACTTT
V gene: TRBV7-8
clone size: few
J gene: TRBJ1-6
D gene: -

CDR3 protein: CASSFLKGGGYGYTF
CDR3 DNA: TGTGCCAGCAGTTTCCTCAAGGGCGGTGGCTATGGCTACACCTTC
V gene: TRBV27
clone size: few
J gene: TRBJ1-2
D gene: -

CDR3 protein: CSARIQGYEQYF
CDR3 DNA: TGCAGTGCTAGAATACAGGGCTACGAGCAGTACTTC
V gene: TRBV20-1
clone size: few
J gene: TRBJ2-7
D gene: -

CDR3 protein: CASSLEGGANSPLHF
CDR3 DNA: TGTGCCAGCAGCCTAGAGGGGGGAGCTAATTCACCCCTCCACTTT
V gene: TRBV11-2
clone size: few
J gene: TRBJ1-6
D gene: -